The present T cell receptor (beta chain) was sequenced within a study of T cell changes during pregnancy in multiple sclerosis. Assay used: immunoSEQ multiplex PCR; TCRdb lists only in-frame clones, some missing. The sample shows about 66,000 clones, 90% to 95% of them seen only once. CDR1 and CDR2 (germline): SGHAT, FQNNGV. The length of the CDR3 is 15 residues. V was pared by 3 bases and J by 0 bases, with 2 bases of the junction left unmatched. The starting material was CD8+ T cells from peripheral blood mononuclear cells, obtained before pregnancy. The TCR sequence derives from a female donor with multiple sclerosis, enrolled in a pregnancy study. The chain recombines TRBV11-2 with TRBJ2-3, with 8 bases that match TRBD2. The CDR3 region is CASSFSGASTDTQYF. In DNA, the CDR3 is TGTGCCAGCAGCTTTAGCGGGGCTAGCACAGATACGCAGTATTTT.